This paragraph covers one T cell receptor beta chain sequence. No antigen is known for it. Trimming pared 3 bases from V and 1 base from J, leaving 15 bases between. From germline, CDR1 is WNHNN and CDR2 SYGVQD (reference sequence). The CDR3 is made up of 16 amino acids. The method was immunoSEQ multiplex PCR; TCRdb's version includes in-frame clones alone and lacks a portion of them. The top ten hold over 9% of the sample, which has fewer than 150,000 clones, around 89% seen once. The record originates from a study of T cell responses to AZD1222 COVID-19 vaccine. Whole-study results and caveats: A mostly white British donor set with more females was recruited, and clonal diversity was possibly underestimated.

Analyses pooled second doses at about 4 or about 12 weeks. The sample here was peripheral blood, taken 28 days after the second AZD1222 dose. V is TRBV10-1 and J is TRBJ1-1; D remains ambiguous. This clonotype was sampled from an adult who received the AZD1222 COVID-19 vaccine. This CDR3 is CASSDVIGKGNTEAFF. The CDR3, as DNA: TGCGCCAGCAGTGATGTTATCGGGAAGGGGAACACTGAAGCTTTCTTT.